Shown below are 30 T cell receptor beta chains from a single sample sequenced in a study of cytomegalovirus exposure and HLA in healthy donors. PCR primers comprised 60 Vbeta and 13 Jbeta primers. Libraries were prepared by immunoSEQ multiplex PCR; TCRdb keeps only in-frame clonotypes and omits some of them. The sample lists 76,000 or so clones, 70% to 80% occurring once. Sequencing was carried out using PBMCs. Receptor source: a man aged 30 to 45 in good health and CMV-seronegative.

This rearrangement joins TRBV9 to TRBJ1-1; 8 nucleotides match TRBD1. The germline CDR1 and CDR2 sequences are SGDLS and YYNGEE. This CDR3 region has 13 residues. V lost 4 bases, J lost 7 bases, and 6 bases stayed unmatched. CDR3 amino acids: CASSLGQGGEAFF. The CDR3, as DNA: TGTGCCAGCAGCCTCGGACAGGGCGGTGAAGCTTTCTTT.

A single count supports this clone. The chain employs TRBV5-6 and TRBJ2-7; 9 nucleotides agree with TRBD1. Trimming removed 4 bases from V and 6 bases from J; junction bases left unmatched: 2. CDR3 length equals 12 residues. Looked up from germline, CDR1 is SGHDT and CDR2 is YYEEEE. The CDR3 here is CASSLGQGEQYF. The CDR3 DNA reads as TGTGCCAGCAGCCTGGGACAGGGCGAGCAGTACTTC.

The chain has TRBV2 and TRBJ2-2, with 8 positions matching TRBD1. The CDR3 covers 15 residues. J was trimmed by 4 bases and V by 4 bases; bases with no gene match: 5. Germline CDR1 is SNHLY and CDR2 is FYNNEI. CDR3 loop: CASSVRQGSTGELFF. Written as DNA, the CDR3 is TGTGCCAGCAGTGTCCGACAGGGGAGCACCGGGGAGCTGTTTTTT.

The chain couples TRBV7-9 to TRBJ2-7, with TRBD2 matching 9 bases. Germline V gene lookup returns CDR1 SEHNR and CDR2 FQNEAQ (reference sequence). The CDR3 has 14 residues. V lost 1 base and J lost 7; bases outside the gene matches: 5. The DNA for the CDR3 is TGTGCCAGCAGCTTAGGAGTAGCGGGGGATGAGCAGTACTTC. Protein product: CASSLGVAGDEQYF.

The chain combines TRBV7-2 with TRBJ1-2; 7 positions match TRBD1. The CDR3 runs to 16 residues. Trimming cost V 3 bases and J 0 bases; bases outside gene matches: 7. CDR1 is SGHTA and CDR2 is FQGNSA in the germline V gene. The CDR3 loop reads CASSFEGQVSNYGYTF. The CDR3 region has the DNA TGTGCCAGCAGCTTTGAAGGACAGGTTTCTAACTATGGCTACACCTTC.

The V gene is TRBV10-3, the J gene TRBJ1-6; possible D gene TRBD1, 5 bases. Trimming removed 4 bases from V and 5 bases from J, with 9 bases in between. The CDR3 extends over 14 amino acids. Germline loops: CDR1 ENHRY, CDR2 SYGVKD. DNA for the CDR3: TGTGCCATCAGTGTAACAGGCGATAATTCACCCCTCCACTTT. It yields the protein CAISVTGDNSPLHF.

The CDR3 DNA is TGTGCCAGCAGCCCTGACAGGGGAATTATCCGTGCCGGGGAGCTGTTTTTT. Translated, it gives CASSPDRGIIRAGELFF. This chain connects TRBV7-9 to TRBJ2-2, with TRBD1 identical over 8 bases. This CDR3 is 17 amino acids long. J lost 6 bases, V lost 5 bases, and 14 bases had no gene match. Germline CDR1 and CDR2: SEHNR and FQNEAQ (reference sequence).

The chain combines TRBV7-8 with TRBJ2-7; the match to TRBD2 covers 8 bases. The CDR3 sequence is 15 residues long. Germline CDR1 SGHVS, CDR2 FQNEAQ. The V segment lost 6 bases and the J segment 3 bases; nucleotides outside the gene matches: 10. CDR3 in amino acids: CASSYGPAGDYEQYF. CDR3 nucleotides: TGTGCCAGCAGTTACGGCCCAGCGGGGGACTACGAGCAGTACTTC.

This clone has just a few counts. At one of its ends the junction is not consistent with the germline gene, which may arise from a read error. In nucleotides, the CDR3 is TGTGCTAGCAGCCGAGAGGGAGAGACCCAGTACTTC. Its protein product is CASSREGETQYF. The chain couples TRBV7-7 to TRBJ2-5, with D possibly TRBD2 on 5 matching bases. CDR3 length equals 12 residues. The germline V gene has CDR1 SSHAT and CDR2 FNYEAQ (reference sequence).

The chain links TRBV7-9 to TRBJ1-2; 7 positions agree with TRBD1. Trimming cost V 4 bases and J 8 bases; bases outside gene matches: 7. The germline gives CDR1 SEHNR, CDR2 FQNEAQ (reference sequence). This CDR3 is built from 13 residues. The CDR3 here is CASSSGQTGGYTF. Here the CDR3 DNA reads TGTGCCAGCAGCTCGGGACAGACGGGAGGCTACACCTTC. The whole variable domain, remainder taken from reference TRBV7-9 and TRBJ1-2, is DTGVSQNPRHKITKRGQNVTFRCDPISEHNRLYWYRQTLGQGPEFLTYFQNEAQLEKSRLLSDRFSAERPKGSFSTLEIQRTEQGDSAMYLCASSSGQTGGYTFGSGTRLTVV.

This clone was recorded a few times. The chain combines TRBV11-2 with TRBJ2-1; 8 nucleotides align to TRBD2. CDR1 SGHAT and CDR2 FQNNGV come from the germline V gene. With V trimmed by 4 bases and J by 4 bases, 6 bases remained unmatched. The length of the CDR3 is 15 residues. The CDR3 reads CASSSSAGVYNEQFF. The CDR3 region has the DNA TGTGCCAGCAGCTCATCAGCGGGGGTGTACAATGAGCAGTTCTTC. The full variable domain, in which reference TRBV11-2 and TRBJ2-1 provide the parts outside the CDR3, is EAGVAQSPRYKIIEKRQSVAFWCNPISGHATLYWYQQILGQGPKLLIQFQNNGVVDDSQLPKDRFSAERLKGVDSTLKIQPAKLEDSAVYLCASSSSAGVYNEQFFGPGTRLTVL.

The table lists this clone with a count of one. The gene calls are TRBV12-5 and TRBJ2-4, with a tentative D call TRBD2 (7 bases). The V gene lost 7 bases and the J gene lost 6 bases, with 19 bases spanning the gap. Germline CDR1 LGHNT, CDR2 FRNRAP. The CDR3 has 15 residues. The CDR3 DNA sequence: TGTGCTAGTGCCCCGCCAGGGAGGGGGGGAAACATTCAGTACTTC. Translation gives CASAPPGRGGNIQYF. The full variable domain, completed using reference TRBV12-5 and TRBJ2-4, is DARVTQTPRHKVTEMGQEVTMRCQPILGHNTVFWYRQTMMQGLELLAYFRNRAPLDDSGMPKDRFSAEMPDATLATLKIQPSEPRDSAVYFCASAPPGRGGNIQYFGAGTRLSVL.

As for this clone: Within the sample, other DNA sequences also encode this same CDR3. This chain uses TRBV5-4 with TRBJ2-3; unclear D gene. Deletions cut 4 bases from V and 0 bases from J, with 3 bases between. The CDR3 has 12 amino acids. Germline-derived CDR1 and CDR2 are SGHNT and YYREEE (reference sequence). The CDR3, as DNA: TGTGCCAGCAGCGCGAGCACAGATACGCAGTATTTT. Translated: CASSASTDTQYF.

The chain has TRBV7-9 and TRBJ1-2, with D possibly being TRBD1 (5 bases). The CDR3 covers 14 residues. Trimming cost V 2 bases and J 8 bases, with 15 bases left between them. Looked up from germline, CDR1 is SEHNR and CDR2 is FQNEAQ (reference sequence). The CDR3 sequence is CASSLPQEGGGYTF. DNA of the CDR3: TGTGCCAGCAGCTTACCACAGGAGGGAGGAGGCTACACCTTC.

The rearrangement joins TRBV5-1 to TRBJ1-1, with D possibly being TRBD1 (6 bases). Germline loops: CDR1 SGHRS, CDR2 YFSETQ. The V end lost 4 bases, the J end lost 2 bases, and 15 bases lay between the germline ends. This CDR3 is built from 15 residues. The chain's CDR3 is CASSVQQGLNTEAFF. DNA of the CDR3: TGCGCCAGCAGCGTACAACAGGGACTAAACACTGAAGCTTTCTTT.

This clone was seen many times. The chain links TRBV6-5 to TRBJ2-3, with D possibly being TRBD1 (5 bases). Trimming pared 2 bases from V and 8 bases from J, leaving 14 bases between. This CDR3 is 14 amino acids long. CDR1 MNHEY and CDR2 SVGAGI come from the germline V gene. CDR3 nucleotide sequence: TGTGCCAGCAGTTACGACCCGGCAAGGGGTACGCAGTATTTT. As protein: CASSYDPARGTQYF.

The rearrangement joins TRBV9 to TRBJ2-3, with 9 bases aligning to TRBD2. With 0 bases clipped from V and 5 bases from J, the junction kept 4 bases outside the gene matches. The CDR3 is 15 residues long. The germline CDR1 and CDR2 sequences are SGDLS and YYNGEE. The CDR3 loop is CASSVGGGGGDTQYF. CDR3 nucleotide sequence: TGTGCCAGCAGCGTAGGCGGCGGGGGGGGAGATACGCAGTATTTT.

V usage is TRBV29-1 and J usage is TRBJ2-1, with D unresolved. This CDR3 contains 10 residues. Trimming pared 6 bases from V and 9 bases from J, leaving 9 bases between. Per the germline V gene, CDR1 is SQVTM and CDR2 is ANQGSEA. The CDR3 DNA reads TGCAGCGTCGCAGATATTGAGCAGTTCTTC. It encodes CSVADIEQFF.

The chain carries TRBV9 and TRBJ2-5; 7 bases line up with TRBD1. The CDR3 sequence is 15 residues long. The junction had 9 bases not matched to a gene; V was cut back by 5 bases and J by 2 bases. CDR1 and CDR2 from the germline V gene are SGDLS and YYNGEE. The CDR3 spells CASSTTGTAQETQYF. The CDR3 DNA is TGTGCCAGCAGTACGACCGGGACAGCGCAAGAGACCCAGTACTTC. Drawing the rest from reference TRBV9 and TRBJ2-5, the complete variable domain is DSGVTQTPKHLITATGQRVTLRCSPRSGDLSVYWYQQSLDQGLQFLIQYYNGEERAKGNILERFSAQQFPDLHSELNLSSLELGDSALYFCASSTTGTAQETQYFGPGTRLLVL.

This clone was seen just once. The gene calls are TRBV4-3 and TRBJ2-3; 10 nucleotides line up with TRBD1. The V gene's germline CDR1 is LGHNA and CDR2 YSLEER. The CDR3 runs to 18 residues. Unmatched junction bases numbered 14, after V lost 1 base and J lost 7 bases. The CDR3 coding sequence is TGCGCCAGCAGCCAAGTTAGTTCGGGACAGGGGTACTTTAATACGCAGTATTTT. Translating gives CASSQVSSGQGYFNTQYF.

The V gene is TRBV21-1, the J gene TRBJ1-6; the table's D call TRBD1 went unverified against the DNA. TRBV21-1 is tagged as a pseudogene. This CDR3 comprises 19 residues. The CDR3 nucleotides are TGTGCCAGCAGCAAATTTTGGGCGTGGCCGGGACACCCTAATTCACCCCTCCACTTT. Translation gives CASSKFWAWPGHPNSPLHF.

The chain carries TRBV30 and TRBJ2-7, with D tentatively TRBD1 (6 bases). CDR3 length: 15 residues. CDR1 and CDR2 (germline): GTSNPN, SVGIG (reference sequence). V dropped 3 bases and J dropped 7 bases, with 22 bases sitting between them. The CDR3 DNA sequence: TGTGCCTGGAGCCGACTCGCAGGGGCGCCTAGGGAGCAGTACTTC. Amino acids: CAWSRLAGAPREQYF.

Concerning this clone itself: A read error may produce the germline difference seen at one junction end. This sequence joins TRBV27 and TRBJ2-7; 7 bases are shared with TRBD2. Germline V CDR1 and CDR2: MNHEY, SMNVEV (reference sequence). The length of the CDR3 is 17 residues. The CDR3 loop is CVSSSLQITSASYEQYF. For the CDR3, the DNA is TGTGTCAGCAGTTCCCTCCAAATCACTAGCGCCTCCTACGAGCAGTACTTC.

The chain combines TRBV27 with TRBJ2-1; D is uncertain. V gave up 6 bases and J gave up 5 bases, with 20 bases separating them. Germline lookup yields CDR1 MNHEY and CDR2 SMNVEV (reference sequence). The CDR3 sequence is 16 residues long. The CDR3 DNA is TGTGCCAGCAGCCCTCGATTGACTCCATCGAACAATGAGCAGTTCTTC. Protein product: CASSPRLTPSNNEQFF.

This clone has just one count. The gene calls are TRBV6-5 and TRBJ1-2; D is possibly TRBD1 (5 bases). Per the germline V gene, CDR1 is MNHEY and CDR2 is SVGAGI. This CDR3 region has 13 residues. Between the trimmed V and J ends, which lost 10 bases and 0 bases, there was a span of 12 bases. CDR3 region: CATQGNANYGYTF. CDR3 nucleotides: TGTGCCACCCAGGGAAATGCTAACTATGGCTACACCTTC.

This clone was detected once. Here the CDR3 DNA reads TGTGCCAGCAGCCAAGATCCCCGGGACAGGGACTTCCGTGGCTACACCTTC. Its protein product is CASSQDPRDRDFRGYTF. V usage is TRBV14 and J usage is TRBJ1-2, with 9 bases identical to TRBD1. CDR1 and CDR2 from the germline V gene are SGHDN and FVKESK. The ends lost 0 bases at V and 7 bases at J; junction bases unmatched: 12. This CDR3 has 17 amino acids.

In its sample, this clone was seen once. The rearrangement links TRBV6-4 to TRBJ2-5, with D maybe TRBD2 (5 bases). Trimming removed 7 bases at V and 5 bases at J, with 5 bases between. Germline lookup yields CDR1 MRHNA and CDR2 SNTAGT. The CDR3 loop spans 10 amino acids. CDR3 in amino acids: CASTGETQYF. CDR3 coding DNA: TGTGCCAGCACGGGGGAGACCCAGTACTTC.

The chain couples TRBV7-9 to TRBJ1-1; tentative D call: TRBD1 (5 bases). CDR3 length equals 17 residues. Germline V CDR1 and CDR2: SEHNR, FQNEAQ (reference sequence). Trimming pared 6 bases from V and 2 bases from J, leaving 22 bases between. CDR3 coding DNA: TGTGCCAGCAGTGGGTGGGGCACCAACCAACCCAACACTGAAGCTTTCTTT. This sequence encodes CASSGWGTNQPNTEAFF.

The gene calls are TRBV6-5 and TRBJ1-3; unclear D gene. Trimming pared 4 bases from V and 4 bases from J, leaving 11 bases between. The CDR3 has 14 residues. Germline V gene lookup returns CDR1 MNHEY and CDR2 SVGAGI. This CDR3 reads CASSSRLGGNTIYF. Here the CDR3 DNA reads TGTGCCAGCAGTTCGAGACTTGGAGGAAACACCATATATTTT.

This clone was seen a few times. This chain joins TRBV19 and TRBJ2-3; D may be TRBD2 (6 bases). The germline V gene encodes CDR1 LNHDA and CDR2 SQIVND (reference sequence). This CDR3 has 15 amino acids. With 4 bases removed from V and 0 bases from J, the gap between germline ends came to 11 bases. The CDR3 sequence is CASSSRGTSTDTQYF. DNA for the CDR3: TGTGCCAGTAGTAGTCGAGGGACTAGCACAGATACGCAGTATTTT.